Listed here are 29 T cell receptor beta chains from one sample, sequenced in a study of T cells in Graves' hyperthyroidism and ophthalmopathy (dated by TCRdb to the late 2010s). Receptor libraries were prepared by multiplex PCR. The sequencer listed for this sample is Illumina HiSeq 2000. The TCR beta CDR3 regions were amplified from RNA transcripts. The first round of RT-PCR for the TCR CDR3 was performed with the HTBI primer set and the Qiagen OneStep RT-PCR kit. Clones were called with MiXCR by TCRdb after fastp trimmed the public reads at Q25, and only in-frame beta chains were retained. One record per CDR3 amino acid sequence lists the most common genes and DNA. Present in this sample are about 400,000 distinct CDR3 sequences, roughly 15% of which were seen just once. The top ten clonotypes cover roughly a fifth of the sample. Sequences were obtained from blood. These receptors all come from a woman aged 60 to 75 with Graves' ophthalmopathy.

This clonotype was seen repeatedly, ten times or more. This chain uses TRBV24-1 with TRBJ2-1, with TRBD2 identical over 13 bases. The CDR3 is 17 amino acids. J gave up 9 bases and V 6 bases, and 13 bases lay outside the gene matches. The V gene's germline CDR1 is KGHDR and CDR2 SFDVKD. The CDR3 coding sequence is TGTGCCACCAGTAAAGGCCGGACTAGCGGGAGTTTGGGTGAGCAGTTCTTC. Its protein product is CATSKGRTSGSLGEQFF.

This clonotype was seen at least ten times. The rearrangement links TRBV7-2 to TRBJ2-7; 15 nucleotides align to TRBD2. Germline V CDR1 and CDR2: SGHTA, FQGNSA. The CDR3 spans 17 residues. With 0 bases clipped from V and 2 bases from J, the junction kept 2 bases outside the gene matches. DNA for the CDR3: TGTGCCAGCAGCTTAGCGGGACTAGCGGGAGGTCCCTACGAGCAGTACTTC. Its translation: CASSLAGLAGGPYEQYF.

Ten or more counts support this clonotype. This chain connects TRBV2 to TRBJ2-7; 7 bases match TRBD2. CDR3 length: 14 amino acids. Germline CDR1 SNHLY, CDR2 FYNNEI. The ends lost 6 bases at V and 0 bases at J; junction bases unmatched: 5. CDR3 in DNA: TGTGCCAGCAGGGCGGGGGTCTCCTCCTACGAGCAGTACTTC. Its protein product is CASRAGVSSYEQYF. Looking up the rest from reference TRBV2 and TRBJ2-7 gives the full variable domain: EPEVTQTPSHQVTQMGQEVILRCVPISNHLYFYWYRQILGQKVEFLVSFYNNEISEKSEIFDDQFSVERPDGSNFTLKIRSTKLEDSAMYFCASRAGVSSYEQYFGPGTRLTVT.

The chain links TRBV28 to TRBJ2-3; 13 nucleotides line up with TRBD2. The germline V gene has CDR1 MDHEN and CDR2 SYDVKM. This CDR3 has 18 amino acids. The junction had 9 bases not matched to a gene; V was cut back by 5 bases and J by 1 base. The CDR3 DNA reads as TGTGCCAGCAGTCCAGCTCTCGGACTAGCGGGAGGCACAGATACGCAGTATTTT. This sequence encodes CASSPALGLAGGTDTQYF.

This clonotype came up many times. The rearrangement joins TRBV3-1 to TRBJ2-7; 9 bases fit TRBD1. Trimming cost V 4 bases and J 5 bases; bases outside gene matches: 6. The CDR3 is 14 amino acids. CDR1 is LGHDT and CDR2 is YNNKEL in the germline V gene (reference sequence). The CDR3 DNA reads as TGTGCCAGCAGCCTCCGGGACAGGGAAAACGAGCAGTACTTC. The encoded protein is CASSLRDRENEQYF.

This clonotype was seen a handful of times. This rearrangement joins TRBV20-1 to TRBJ2-7; 8 bases agree with TRBD1. CDR1 and CDR2 (germline): DFQATT, SNEGSKA (reference sequence). The CDR3 contains 14 residues. Trimming cost V 0 bases and J 4 bases; bases outside gene matches: 5. CDR3: CSARDQGARYEQYF. The DNA of the CDR3 is TGCAGTGCTAGAGACCAGGGGGCGCGGTACGAGCAGTACTTC.

The genes are TRBV9 and TRBJ2-3; no reliable D call. Trimming pared 0 bases from V and 5 bases from J, leaving 4 bases between. The CDR3 is made up of 12 amino acids. Germline CDR1 and CDR2: SGDLS and YYNGEE. In nucleotides, the CDR3 is TGTGCCAGCAGCGTAGGAGGAGATACGCAGTATTTT. As protein: CASSVGGDTQYF.

This clonotype showed up just a few times. V usage is TRBV20-1 and J usage is TRBJ1-3; tentative D call: TRBD1 (5 bases). There are 15 residues in the CDR3. CDR1 is DFQATT and CDR2 is SNEGSKA in the germline V gene (reference sequence). V lost 5 bases and J lost 0, with 14 bases in between. CDR3 sequence: CSALPGGGSGNTIYF. The CDR3 nucleotides read TGCAGTGCTCTTCCTGGGGGGGGCTCTGGAAACACCATATATTTT.

The table lists this clonotype with many counts. V usage is TRBV20-1 and J usage is TRBJ2-6, with no clear D. This CDR3 spans 14 amino acids. Germline V gives CDR1 DFQATT, CDR2 SNEGSKA (reference sequence). Trimming left V 5 bases short and J 0 bases short, with 8 bases between. This CDR3 is CSARVLSGANVLTF. The DNA of the CDR3 is TGCAGTGCTCGAGTCCTCTCTGGGGCCAACGTCCTGACTTTC.

This clonotype has a handful of counts. The V and J genes are TRBV6-1 and TRBJ1-3; D perhaps matches TRBD1 (6 bases). CDR3 length: 18 amino acids. The germline V and J ends were trimmed by 4 bases and 0 bases, with 19 bases remaining between them. Germline V gives CDR1 MNHNS, CDR2 SASEGT. CDR3 sequence reads: CASSVRQTGSSSGNTIYF. DNA of the CDR3: TGTGCCAGCAGTGTTCGCCAAACAGGGTCGAGCTCTGGAAACACCATATATTTT.

This clonotype was counted between two and nine times. The V gene is TRBV2, the J gene TRBJ2-1, with 10 bases matching TRBD2. The V gene's germline CDR1 is SNHLY and CDR2 FYNNEI. The length of the CDR3 is 16 residues. V lost 9 bases, J lost 9 bases, and 17 bases stayed unmatched. Here the CDR3 reads CASSWGAGGGLGEQFF. The DNA for the CDR3 is TGTGCCAGTAGTTGGGGAGCGGGAGGGGGACTGGGTGAGCAGTTCTTC.

The chain recombines TRBV4-2 with TRBJ2-1; D tentatively fits TRBD1 or TRBD2 (5 bases each). Germline V gene lookup returns CDR1 LGHNA and CDR2 YNFKEQ. There are 16 residues in the CDR3. The V end lost 0 bases, the J end lost 3 bases, and 12 bases lay between the germline ends. The CDR3 reads CASSQDTGPLYNEQFF. CDR3 DNA sequence: TGTGCCAGCAGCCAAGACACGGGACCACTCTACAATGAGCAGTTCTTC.

This clonotype has only a few counts. J is TRBJ2-7 and V is TRBV7-3; 8 nucleotides align to TRBD2. The CDR3 extends over 15 amino acids. CDR1 is SGHTA, CDR2 FQGTGA, per germline. V lost 5 bases to trimming and J lost 0 bases; unmatched junction nucleotides: 6. Here the CDR3 DNA reads TGTGCCAGCAGCCAAGAGCGGGGGCCCTCCTACGAGCAGTACTTC. Protein product: CASSQERGPSYEQYF.

Many counts were recorded for this clonotype. CDR3: CASSGAGWGIQYF. The DNA of the CDR3 is TGTGCCAGCAGCGGGGCAGGGTGGGGCATTCAGTACTTC. This chain uses TRBV3-1 with TRBJ2-4, with D tentatively TRBD1 (5 bases). V shed 5 bases and J shed 9 bases, with 14 bases lying between them. The CDR3 extends over 13 amino acids. Germline V gives CDR1 LGHDT, CDR2 YNNKEL (reference sequence).

This clonotype was picked up many times. The genes are TRBV27 and TRBJ2-7; 8 bases are shared with TRBD1. J lost 3 bases, V lost 3 bases, and 7 bases had no gene match. The germline CDR1 and CDR2 sequences are MNHEY and SMNVEV (reference sequence). There are 15 residues in the CDR3. CDR3 sequence reads: CASSLIGTGYYEQYF. The CDR3 coding sequence is TGTGCCAGCAGTTTGATAGGGACAGGCTACTACGAGCAGTACTTC.

A word on this clonotype: Given a much more abundant clone one base away, this may be a read error. The chain joins TRBV20-1 to TRBJ2-7; a possible D gene is TRBD2 (6 bases). With 5 bases removed from V and 1 base from J, the gap between germline ends came to 18 bases. The CDR3 is 15 amino acids. Germline V gene sequence: CDR1 DFQATT, CDR2 SNEGSKA (reference sequence). CDR3: CSAGGDRGWSYEQYF. The CDR3 coding sequence is TGCAGTGCTGGAGGGGACCGGGGCTGGTCCTACGAGCAGTACTTC.

In its sample, this clonotype was seen many times. The chain combines TRBV9 with TRBJ2-7; 8 bases fit TRBD2. Germline values: CDR1 SGDLS, CDR2 YYNGEE. After removal of 3 bases from V and 0 bases from J, the junction contained 14 bases not matched to a gene. The CDR3 runs to 18 residues. The chain's CDR3 is CASSAGTMSGGLSYEQYF. DNA for the CDR3: TGTGCCAGCAGCGCGGGTACTATGAGCGGGGGACTCTCCTACGAGCAGTACTTC.

This clonotype was seen ten or more times. V gene TRBV3-1 combines with J gene TRBJ2-6, with TRBD2 matching 8 bases. The CDR3 totals 15 residues. The germline CDR1 and CDR2 sequences are LGHDT and YNNKEL (reference sequence). Unmatched junction bases numbered 2, after V lost 7 bases and J lost 0 bases. CDR3 amino acids: CASTAGVSGANVLTF. The CDR3 DNA follows: TGTGCCAGCACAGCGGGGGTCTCTGGGGCCAACGTCCTGACTTTC.

The chain links TRBV28 to TRBJ2-7; D unresolved. This CDR3 spans 12 amino acids. The V end lost 6 bases, the J end lost 2 bases, and 8 bases lay between the germline ends. CDR1 and CDR2 from the germline V gene are MDHEN and SYDVKM. CDR3 residues: CASSTDTYEQYF. CDR3 sequence (DNA): TGTGCCAGCAGCACTGATACCTACGAGCAGTACTTC.

This clonotype was recorded many times. The chain recombines TRBV6-1 with TRBJ2-3; D unclear. The CDR3 covers 11 residues. Germline CDR1 is MNHNS and CDR2 is SASEGT. The ends were cut back, 5 bases at V and 6 bases at J, with 6 bases in the middle. The CDR3: CASSTSDTQYF. The CDR3 DNA sequence: TGTGCCAGCAGTACGTCCGATACGCAGTATTTT.

This clonotype was recorded a few times. This chain uses TRBV27 with TRBJ1-4, with D perhaps matching TRBD1 (6 bases). V lost 2 bases to trimming and J lost 5 bases, with 15 bases between them. In germline, CDR1 is MNHEY, CDR2 SMNVEV (reference sequence). This CDR3 comprises 16 residues. CDR3 amino acids: CASSLEPGQGNEKLFF. CDR3 in DNA: TGTGCCAGCAGTTTAGAGCCCGGGCAGGGGAATGAAAAACTGTTTTTT.

CDR3 nucleotide sequence: TGTGCCAGCAGCTTAGGAGGGCCCAACGAGCAGTACTTC. Translation: CASSLGGPNEQYF. The chain carries TRBV7-7 and TRBJ2-7; possibly TRBD2 for D (5 bases). Looked up from germline, CDR1 is SSHAT and CDR2 is FNYEAQ (reference sequence). This CDR3 comprises 13 residues. Trimming took off 1 base at V and 5 bases at J, with 9 bases between the two ends.

The table lists this clonotype with many counts. The chain uses TRBV2 and TRBJ2-1, with 16 bases identical to TRBD2. Unmatched junction bases numbered 3, after V lost 1 base and J lost 6 bases. The CDR3 has 17 amino acids. Germline V CDR1 and CDR2: SNHLY, FYNNEI. The DNA of the CDR3 is TGTGCCAGCAGTGAAGAGGGACTAGCGGGAGGGCCCAATGAGCAGTTCTTC. Its protein product is CASSEEGLAGGPNEQFF.

This clonotype was counted many times. J is TRBJ2-7 and V is TRBV28; D gene unclear. The length of the CDR3 is 14 residues. The ends were cut back, 3 bases at V and 0 bases at J, with 9 bases in the middle. Germline V CDR1 and CDR2: MDHEN, SYDVKM. CDR3 bases: TGTGCCAGCAGTTTCCAGACGGGCTCCTACGAGCAGTACTTC. Its protein product is CASSFQTGSYEQYF. Full variable domain (missing parts from reference TRBV28 and TRBJ2-7): DVKVTQSSRYLVKRTGEKVFLECVQDMDHENMFWYRQDPGLGLRLIYFSYDVKMKEKGDIPEGYSVSREKKERFSLILESASTNQTSMYLCASSFQTGSYEQYFGPGTRLTVT.

The V and J genes are TRBV20-1 and TRBJ2-1; unclear D gene. The length of the CDR3 is 13 residues. V shed 2 bases and J shed 4 bases, with 9 bases lying between them. Germline V gene sequence: CDR1 DFQATT, CDR2 SNEGSKA (reference sequence). CDR3 region: CSARKSRYNEQFF. CDR3 DNA sequence: TGCAGTGCTAGAAAGTCTAGGTACAATGAGCAGTTCTTC.

There are a few counts of this clonotype. The J gene is TRBJ2-4, the V gene TRBV7-2, with D hard to call. V was shortened by 3 bases and J by 1 base, with 7 bases between the two germline ends. The CDR3 extends over 14 amino acids. Germline loops: CDR1 SGHTA, CDR2 FQGNSA. In nucleotides, the CDR3 is TGTGCCAGCAGCTTCTACGGGGCCAAAAACATTCAGTACTTC. Protein product: CASSFYGAKNIQYF.

Only a few counts were recorded for this clonotype. The chain combines TRBV4-1 with TRBJ2-4; 9 positions agree with TRBD1. The germline V gene has CDR1 MGHRA and CDR2 YSYEKL. V lost 4 bases and J lost 6; bases outside the gene matches: 7. The CDR3 has 15 amino acids. The CDR3 DNA follows: TGCGCCAGCAGCCGGGAGGGACAGGGTTCAAACATTCAGTACTTC. It codes for CASSREGQGSNIQYF.

The chain combines TRBV20-1 with TRBJ2-7; 7 positions match TRBD2. With 1 base clipped from V and 5 bases from J, the junction kept 8 bases outside the gene matches. The CDR3 has 14 residues. CDR1 DFQATT and CDR2 SNEGSKA come from the germline V gene (reference sequence). Here the CDR3 DNA reads TGCAGTGCTAGAGTGGGCGGGAGTGTCAACGAGCAGTACTTC. This encodes CSARVGGSVNEQYF.

This clonotype was observed at least ten times. The chain combines TRBV7-2 with TRBJ2-5; 11 nucleotides match TRBD2. V lost 3 bases, J lost 7 bases, and 4 bases stayed unmatched. Germline V gives CDR1 SGHTA, CDR2 FQGNSA. This CDR3 spans 14 amino acids. The CDR3 region has the DNA TGTGCCAGCAGCTTGGGGCTAGCGGGGGGGACCCAGTACTTC. This translates into CASSLGLAGGTQYF.